This T cell receptor beta chain originates from a study of blood T cell repertoires in COVID-19. For the study at large: Both acute and convalescent COVID-19 samples were obtained from the United States, Italy and Spain.

The V gene's germline CDR1 is DFQATT and CDR2 SNEGSKA (reference sequence). With 4 bases removed from V and 9 bases from J, the gap between germline ends came to 10 bases. The CDR3 is 11 residues long. This clone has only a few counts. The data were produced by immunoSEQ multiplex PCR, yet TCRdb's version contains in-frame clones alone and is incomplete. There are about 110,000 clones in the sample; roughly 90% occur only once, and less than 8.5% lies in the top ten. The chain recombines TRBV20-1 with TRBJ2-1, with D possibly matching TRBD1 (6 bases). The sequence was obtained from a woman aged 70-85 years who had recovered from COVID-19. Sequencing was carried out using peripheral blood. As DNA, the CDR3 is TGCAGTGCTACAGGGGAAGCTGAGCAGTTCTTC. Translating gives CSATGEAEQFF.